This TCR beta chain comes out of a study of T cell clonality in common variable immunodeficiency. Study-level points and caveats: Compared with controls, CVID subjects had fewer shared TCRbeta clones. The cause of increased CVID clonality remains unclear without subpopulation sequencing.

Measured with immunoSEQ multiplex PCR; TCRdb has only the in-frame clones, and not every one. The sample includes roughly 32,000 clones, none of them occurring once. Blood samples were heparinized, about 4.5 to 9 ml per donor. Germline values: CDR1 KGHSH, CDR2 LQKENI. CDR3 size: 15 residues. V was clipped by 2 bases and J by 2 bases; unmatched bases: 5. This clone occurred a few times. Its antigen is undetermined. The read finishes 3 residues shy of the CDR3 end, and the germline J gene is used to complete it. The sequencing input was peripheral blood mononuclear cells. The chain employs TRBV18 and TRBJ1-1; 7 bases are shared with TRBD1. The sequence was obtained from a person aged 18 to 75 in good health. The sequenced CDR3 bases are TGTGCCAGCTCACCATTTCAGGGGGAAAACACTGAA. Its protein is CASSPFQGENTE. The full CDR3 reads CASSPFQGENTEAFF.